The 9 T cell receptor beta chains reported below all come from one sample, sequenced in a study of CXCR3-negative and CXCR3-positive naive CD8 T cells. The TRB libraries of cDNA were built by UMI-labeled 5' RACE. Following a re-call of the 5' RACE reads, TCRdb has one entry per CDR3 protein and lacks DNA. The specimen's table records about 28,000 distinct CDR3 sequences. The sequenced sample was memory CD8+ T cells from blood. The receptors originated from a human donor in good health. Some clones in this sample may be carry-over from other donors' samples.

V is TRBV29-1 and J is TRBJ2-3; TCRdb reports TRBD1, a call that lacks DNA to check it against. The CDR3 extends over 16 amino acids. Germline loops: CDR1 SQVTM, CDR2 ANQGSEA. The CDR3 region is CSVEWTWDFNTDTQYF.

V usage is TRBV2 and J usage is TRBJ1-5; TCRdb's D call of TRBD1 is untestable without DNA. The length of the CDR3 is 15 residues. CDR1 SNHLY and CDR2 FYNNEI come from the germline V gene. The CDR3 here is CASSPTGEMDQPQHF.

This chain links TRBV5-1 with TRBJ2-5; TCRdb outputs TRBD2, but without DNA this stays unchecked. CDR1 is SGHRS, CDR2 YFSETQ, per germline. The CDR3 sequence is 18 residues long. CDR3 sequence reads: CASSSSGGFDGGQETQYF.

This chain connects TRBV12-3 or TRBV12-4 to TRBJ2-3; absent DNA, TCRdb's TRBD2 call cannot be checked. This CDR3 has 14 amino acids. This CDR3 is CASSSRETRGTQYF.

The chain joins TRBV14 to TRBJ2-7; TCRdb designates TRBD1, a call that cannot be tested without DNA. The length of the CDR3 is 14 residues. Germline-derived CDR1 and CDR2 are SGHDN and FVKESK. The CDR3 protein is CASSSGPPPYEQYF.

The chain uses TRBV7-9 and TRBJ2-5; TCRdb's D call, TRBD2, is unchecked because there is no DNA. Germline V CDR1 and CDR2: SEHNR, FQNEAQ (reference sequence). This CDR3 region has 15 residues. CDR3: CASSIERGDQETQYF. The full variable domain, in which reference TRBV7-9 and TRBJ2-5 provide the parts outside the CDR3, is DTGVSQNPRHKITKRGQNVTFRCDPISEHNRLYWYRQTLGQGPEFLTYFQNEAQLEKSRLLSDRFSAERPKGSFSTLEIQRTEQGDSAMYLCASSIERGDQETQYFGPGTRLLVL.

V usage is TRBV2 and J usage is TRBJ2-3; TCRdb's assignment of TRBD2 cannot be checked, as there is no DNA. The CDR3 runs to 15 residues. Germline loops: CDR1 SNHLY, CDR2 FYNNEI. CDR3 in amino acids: CASRGKTSGGDTQYF.

CDR3 protein: CASSPATSHPYEQYF. The gene calls are TRBV7-9 and TRBJ2-7; TCRdb gives TRBD2 as the D gene, but with no DNA this cannot be confirmed. CDR1 SEHNR and CDR2 FQNEAQ come from the germline V gene (reference sequence). The CDR3 is 15 amino acids.

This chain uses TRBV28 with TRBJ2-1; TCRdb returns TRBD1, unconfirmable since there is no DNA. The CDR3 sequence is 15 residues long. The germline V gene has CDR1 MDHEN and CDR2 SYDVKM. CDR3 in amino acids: CASSLHGTGYNEQFF.